This record looks at one T cell receptor beta chain sequence and its context. The data belong to a study of control samples from healthy donors and cancer patients. Some clones are missing from TCRdb's copy, which holds only in-frame ones; the method was immunoSEQ multiplex PCR. The sample includes more than 95,000 clones, 83% seen only once; the top ten take 13%. The V end lost 6 bases, the J end lost 4 bases, and 15 bases lay between the germline ends. The CDR3 consists of 15 residues. Per germline, CDR1 MNHNY and CDR2 SVGAGI (reference sequence). The chain is built from TRBV6-6 and TRBJ1-4; tentatively, D is TRBD1 (6 bases). This TCR derives from a woman between 50 and 59 years old in good health. The sequenced sample was blood. DNA for the CDR3: TGTGCCAGCAGCACGAACAGGGCCTATAATGAAAAACTGTTTTTT. Its protein product is CASSTNRAYNEKLFF.